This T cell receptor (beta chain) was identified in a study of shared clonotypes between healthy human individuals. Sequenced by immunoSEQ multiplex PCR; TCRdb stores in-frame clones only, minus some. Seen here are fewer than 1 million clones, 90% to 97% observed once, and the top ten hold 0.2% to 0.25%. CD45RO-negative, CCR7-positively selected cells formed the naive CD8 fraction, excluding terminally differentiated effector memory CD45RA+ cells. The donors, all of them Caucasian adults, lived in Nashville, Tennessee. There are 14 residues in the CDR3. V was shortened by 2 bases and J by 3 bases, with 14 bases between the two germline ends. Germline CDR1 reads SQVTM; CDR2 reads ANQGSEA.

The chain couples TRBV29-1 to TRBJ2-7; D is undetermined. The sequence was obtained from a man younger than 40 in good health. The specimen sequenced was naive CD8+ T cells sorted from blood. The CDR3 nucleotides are TGCAGCGTTGAATCATGGGAAGGGAACTACGAGCAGTACTTC. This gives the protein CSVESWEGNYEQYF.